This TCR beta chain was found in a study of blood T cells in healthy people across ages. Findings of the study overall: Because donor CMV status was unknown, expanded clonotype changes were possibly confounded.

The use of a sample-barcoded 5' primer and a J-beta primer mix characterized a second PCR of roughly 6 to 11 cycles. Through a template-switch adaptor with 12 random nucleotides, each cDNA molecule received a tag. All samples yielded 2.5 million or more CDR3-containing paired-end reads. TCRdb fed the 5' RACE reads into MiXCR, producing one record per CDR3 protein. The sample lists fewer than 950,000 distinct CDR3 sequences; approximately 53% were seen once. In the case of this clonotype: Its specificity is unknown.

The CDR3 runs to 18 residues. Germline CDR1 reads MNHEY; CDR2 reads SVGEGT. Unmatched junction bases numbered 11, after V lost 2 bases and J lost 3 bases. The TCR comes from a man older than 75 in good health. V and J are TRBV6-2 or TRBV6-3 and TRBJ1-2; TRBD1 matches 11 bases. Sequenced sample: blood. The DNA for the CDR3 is TGTGCCAGCAGTTACACCGGGACAGGGGGAGGTGGCGACTATGGCTACACCTTC. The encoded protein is CASSYTGTGGGGDYGYTF.